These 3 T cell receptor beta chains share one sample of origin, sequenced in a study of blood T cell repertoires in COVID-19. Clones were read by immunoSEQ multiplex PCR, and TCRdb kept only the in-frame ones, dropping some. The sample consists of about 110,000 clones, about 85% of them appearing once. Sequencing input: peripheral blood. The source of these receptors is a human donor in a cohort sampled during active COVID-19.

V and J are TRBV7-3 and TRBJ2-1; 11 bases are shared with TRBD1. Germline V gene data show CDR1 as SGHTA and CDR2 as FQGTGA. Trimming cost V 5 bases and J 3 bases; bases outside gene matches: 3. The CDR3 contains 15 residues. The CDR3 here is CASSPGTGGYNEQFF. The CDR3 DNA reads TGTGCCAGCAGCCCCGGGACAGGGGGCTACAATGAGCAGTTCTTC.

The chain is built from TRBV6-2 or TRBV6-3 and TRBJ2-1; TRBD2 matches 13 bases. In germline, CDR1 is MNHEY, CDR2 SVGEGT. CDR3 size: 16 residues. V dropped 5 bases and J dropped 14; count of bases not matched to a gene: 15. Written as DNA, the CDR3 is TGTGCCAGCAGTAAGGGGACTAGCGGGACTCCCATCAGGGAGTTCTTC. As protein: CASSKGTSGTPIREFF.

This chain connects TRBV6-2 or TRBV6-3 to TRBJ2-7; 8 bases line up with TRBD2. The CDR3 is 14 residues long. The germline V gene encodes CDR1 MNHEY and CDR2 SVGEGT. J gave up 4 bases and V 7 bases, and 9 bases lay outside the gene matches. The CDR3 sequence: CASTPGGGTYEQYF. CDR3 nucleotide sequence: TGTGCCAGCACCCCCGGGGGGGGAACGTACGAGCAGTACTTC.